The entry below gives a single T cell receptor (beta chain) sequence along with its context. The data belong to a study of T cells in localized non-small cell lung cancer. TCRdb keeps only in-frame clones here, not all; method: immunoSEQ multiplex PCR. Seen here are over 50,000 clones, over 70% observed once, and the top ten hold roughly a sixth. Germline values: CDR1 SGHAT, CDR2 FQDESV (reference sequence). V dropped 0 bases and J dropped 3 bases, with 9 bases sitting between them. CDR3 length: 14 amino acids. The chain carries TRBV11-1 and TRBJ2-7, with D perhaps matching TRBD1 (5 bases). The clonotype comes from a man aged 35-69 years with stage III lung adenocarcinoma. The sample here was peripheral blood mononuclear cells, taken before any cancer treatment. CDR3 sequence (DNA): TGTGCCAGCAGCTTAGCAGGGGTCAGCTACGAGCAGTACTTC. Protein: CASSLAGVSYEQYF. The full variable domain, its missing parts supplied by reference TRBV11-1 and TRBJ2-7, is EAEVAQSPRYKITEKSQAVAFWCDPISGHATLYWYRQILGQGPELLVQFQDESVVDDSQLPKDRFSAERLKGVDSTLKIQPAELGDSAMYLCASSLAGVSYEQYFGPGTRLTVT.